The rows below give T cell receptor beta chains drawn from one sample of a study of blood T cell repertoires in COVID-19. TCRdb's copy holds only in-frame clones and misses some; the assay was immunoSEQ multiplex PCR. The data hold 80,000 or so clones, with more than 65% observed a single time. The specimen was peripheral blood. Every receptor here comes from a man at least 80 years old with acute or convalescent COVID-19. Each CDR3 is given with its conserved first and last residue. A D gene is named only where the DNA matches it firmly.

cdr3_length: 15; d_call: TRBD1; v_call: TRBV9; j_call: TRBJ1-3; cdr3_nt: TGTGCCAGCAGCGGGACAGGGGGCTTTGGAAACACCATATATTTT; cdr3_aa: CASSGTGGFGNTIYF
cdr3_length: 15; d_call: TRBD2; v_call: TRBV18; j_call: TRBJ2-3; cdr3_nt: TGTGCCAGCTCCCCCGGGACTAGCGGGTCGGATACGCAGTATTTT; cdr3_aa: CASSPGTSGSDTQYF
cdr3_length: 14; d_call: -; v_call: TRBV5-1; j_call: TRBJ1-6; cdr3_nt: TGCGCCAGCAGCTCACAACAGACTAATTCACCCCTCCACTTT; cdr3_aa: CASSSQQTNSPLHF
cdr3_length: 20; d_call: TRBD2; v_call: TRBV2; j_call: TRBJ2-5; cdr3_nt: TGTGCCAGCAGCACTTACGCGGCGGGGGGCCAATTTGAGTACCAAGAGACCCAGTACTTC; cdr3_aa: CASSTYAAGGQFEYQETQYF
cdr3_length: 13; d_call: TRBD1; v_call: TRBV29-1; j_call: TRBJ1-5; cdr3_nt: TGCAGCGTTGCCGGGACAGAAAATCAGCCCCAGCATTTT; cdr3_aa: CSVAGTENQPQHF
cdr3_length: 14; d_call: -; v_call: TRBV3-1/TRBV3-2; j_call: TRBJ1-5; cdr3_nt: TGTGCCAGCAGCCCCCGAGGAGACAGACAGCCCCAGCATTTT; cdr3_aa: CASSPRGDRQPQHF
cdr3_length: 16; d_call: TRBD1; v_call: TRBV6-6; j_call: TRBJ2-7; cdr3_nt: TGTGCCAGCAGTTACCCGATAAGACAGGGATCCTACGAGCAGTACTTC; cdr3_aa: CASSYPIRQGSYEQYF
cdr3_length: 13; d_call: -; v_call: TRBV9; j_call: TRBJ2-1; cdr3_nt: TGTGCCAGCAGCGCACGTCTAGCCAATGAGCAGTTCTTC; cdr3_aa: CASSARLANEQFF
cdr3_length: 13; d_call: -; v_call: TRBV12-3/TRBV12-4; j_call: TRBJ1-1; cdr3_nt: TGTGCCAGCAACCTACAGACAGTCACTGAAGCTTTCTTT; cdr3_aa: CASNLQTVTEAFF
cdr3_length: 14; d_call: -; v_call: TRBV30; j_call: TRBJ2-7; cdr3_nt: TGTGCCTGGAGTGTAGGGGGTCCTGTAGACGAGCAGTACTTC; cdr3_aa: CAWSVGGPVDEQYF